These 21 T cell receptor beta chains came from one sample sequenced in a study of blood T cell repertoires in COVID-19. Generated by immunoSEQ multiplex PCR, the TCRdb table keeps only in-frame clones and is missing some. The table shows about 480,000 clones, with approximately 89% occurring only once. The sample taken for sequencing was peripheral blood. These receptors were obtained from a woman aged 45-59 years with COVID-19, enrolled during active disease.

The rearrangement links TRBV19 to TRBJ2-3; 7 bases agree with TRBD1. CDR3 length equals 13 residues. Per germline, CDR1 LNHDA and CDR2 SQIVND (reference sequence). V was pared by 11 bases and J by 0 bases, with 5 bases of the junction left unmatched. The chain's CDR3 is CASGQLSTDTQYF. Here the CDR3 DNA reads TGTGCCTCGGGACAGCTTAGCACAGATACGCAGTATTTT. Filled out from reference TRBV19 and TRBJ2-3, the complete variable domain reads DGGITQSPKYLFRKEGQNVTLSCEQNLNHDAMYWYRQDPGQGLRLIYYSQIVNDFQKGDIAEGYSVSREKKESFPLTVTSAQKNPTAFYLCASGQLSTDTQYFGPGTRLTVL.

This clone has only a few counts. The chain joins TRBV2 to TRBJ1-3, with 8 nucleotides matching TRBD1. CDR3 size: 16 residues. The germline gives CDR1 SNHLY, CDR2 FYNNEI. J gave up 2 bases and V 5 bases, and 8 bases lay outside the gene matches. Written as DNA, the CDR3 is TGTGCCAGCAGTACTCGACAGGGGCTAACTGGAAACACCATATATTTT. Its protein is CASSTRQGLTGNTIYF. Using reference TRBV2 and TRBJ1-3 for the parts outside the CDR3, the full variable domain is EPEVTQTPSHQVTQMGQEVILRCVPISNHLYFYWYRQILGQKVEFLVSFYNNEISEKSEIFDDQFSVERPDGSNFTLKIRSTKLEDSAMYFCASSTRQGLTGNTIYFGEGSWLTVV.

The rearrangement joins TRBV2 to TRBJ2-1, with TRBD2 identical over 11 bases. The CDR3 consists of 15 residues. Germline lookup yields CDR1 SNHLY and CDR2 FYNNEI. V lost 6 bases to trimming and J lost 3 bases; unmatched junction nucleotides: 4. DNA for the CDR3: TGTGCCAGCAGACCCCTAGCGGGGGGCTACAATGAGCAGTTCTTC. This encodes CASRPLAGGYNEQFF.

The rearrangement links TRBV13 to TRBJ2-1; D perhaps matches TRBD2 (6 bases). The germline V gene encodes CDR1 PRHDT and CDR2 FYEKMQ (reference sequence). The V end lost 5 bases, the J end lost 6 bases, and 14 bases lay between the germline ends. The CDR3 has 14 amino acids. The CDR3 bases are TGTGCCAGCAGCCCCCCGACTAGGACCAATGAGCAGTTCTTC. Translation: CASSPPTRTNEQFF.

The rearrangement uses TRBV20-1 and TRBJ2-5; 8 bases are a match to TRBD2. Germline V gene lookup returns CDR1 DFQATT and CDR2 SNEGSKA (reference sequence). V was clipped by 3 bases and J by 5 bases; unmatched bases: 5. The CDR3 spans 13 residues. CDR3 sequence (DNA): TGCAGTGCTAGTAGCGGGATCGCGGAGACCCAGTACTTC. Its protein is CSASSGIAETQYF.

V and J are TRBV18 and TRBJ1-2; 8 nucleotides match TRBD1. This CDR3 comprises 14 residues. In germline, CDR1 is KGHSH, CDR2 LQKENI. The V and J ends lost 6 bases and 13 bases, in that order; junction bases with no gene match: 16. In DNA form, the CDR3 reads TGTGCCAGCTCCCTTTCCCCGGGACAGGACCCCTTCACCTTC. Protein sequence: CASSLSPGQDPFTF.

The J gene is TRBJ2-7, the V gene TRBV6-1; 10 bases align to TRBD2. CDR1 and CDR2 (germline): MNHNS, SASEGT. J was trimmed by 2 bases and V by 3 bases; bases with no gene match: 1. CDR3 length: 14 residues. Written as DNA, the CDR3 is TGTGCCAGCAGTGAGGGACTAGCGCCCTACGAGCAGTACTTC. Translating gives CASSEGLAPYEQYF.

In its sample, this clone was seen a few times. CDR3 nucleotides: TGTGCCAGCAGCTCCCGGGACAGGGACTACGAGCAGTACTTC. Protein product: CASSSRDRDYEQYF. This chain joins TRBV7-9 and TRBJ2-7; 9 positions agree with TRBD1. Germline CDR1 SEHNR, CDR2 FQNEAQ (reference sequence). The CDR3 consists of 14 residues. V shed 4 bases and J 3 bases; nucleotides not matched to a gene: 4.

This clone came up once. The rearrangement links TRBV11-2 to TRBJ2-5, with D possibly matching TRBD1 (5 bases). Germline V gives CDR1 SGHAT, CDR2 FQNNGV. Trimming cost V 6 bases and J 4 bases, with 15 bases left between them. This CDR3 contains 14 residues. The CDR3 here is CASSTDNYAETQYF. The DNA of the CDR3 is TGTGCCAGCAGTACGGACAACTATGCAGAGACCCAGTACTTC.

The rearrangement joins TRBV29-1 to TRBJ1-1, with a possible D match to TRBD1 (6 bases). Per the germline V gene, CDR1 is SQVTM and CDR2 is ANQGSEA. This CDR3 is built from 13 residues. V lost 7 bases and J lost 5, with 17 bases in between. The CDR3 DNA is TGCAGCGCACGTGGGGGGGGCAGAACTGAAGCTTTCTTT. Protein: CSARGGGRTEAFF.

V gene TRBV28 combines with J gene TRBJ2-7; 11 bases fit TRBD2. The CDR3 is 15 residues long. Germline V gene lookup returns CDR1 MDHEN and CDR2 SYDVKM. The J segment lost 4 bases and the V segment lost 5 bases, leaving 7 bases of the junction unmatched. The CDR3 is CASSPGTSGSYEQYF. The CDR3 region has the DNA TGTGCCAGCAGTCCTGGGACTAGCGGTTCTTACGAGCAGTACTTC.

V and J are TRBV4-1 and TRBJ2-2; 8 nucleotides agree with TRBD1. There are 17 residues in the CDR3. Germline values: CDR1 MGHRA, CDR2 YSYEKL. The V and J ends lost 1 base and 4 bases, in that order; junction bases with no gene match: 8. CDR3 residues: CASSQGTGYQGTGELFF. The CDR3 coding sequence is TGCGCCAGCAGCCAAGGGACAGGGTACCAGGGCACCGGGGAGCTGTTTTTT.

V and J are TRBV20-1 and TRBJ2-7; maybe TRBD1 (5 bases). Trimming pared 3 bases from V and 3 bases from J, leaving 6 bases between. CDR1 is DFQATT and CDR2 is SNEGSKA in the germline V gene (reference sequence). The CDR3 has 11 amino acids. The CDR3 protein is CSASDSYEQYF. CDR3 bases: TGCAGTGCTAGCGACAGCTACGAGCAGTACTTC.

The chain combines TRBV11-2 with TRBJ2-1; D unclear. The CDR3 length is 13 residues. V lost 5 bases to trimming and J lost 6 bases, with 11 bases between them. Germline V CDR1 and CDR2: SGHAT, FQNNGV. CDR3 sequence (DNA): TGTGCCAGCAGCATTAACTTCTCCAATGAGCAGTTCTTC. Encoded protein: CASSINFSNEQFF. Variable domain in full (rest from reference TRBV11-2 and TRBJ2-1): EAGVAQSPRYKIIEKRQSVAFWCNPISGHATLYWYQQILGQGPKLLIQFQNNGVVDDSQLPKDRFSAERLKGVDSTLKIQPAKLEDSAVYLCASSINFSNEQFFGPGTRLTVL.

V usage is TRBV5-4 and J usage is TRBJ1-1, with TRBD1 identical over 7 bases. With 2 bases clipped from V and 0 bases from J, the junction kept 7 bases outside the gene matches. This CDR3 spans 16 amino acids. Germline V gene lookup returns CDR1 SGHNT and CDR2 YYREEE (reference sequence). The CDR3 coding sequence is TGTGCCAGCAGCTTTACAGGGGTCAGTTTGAACACTGAAGCTTTCTTT. Encoded protein: CASSFTGVSLNTEAFF.

The chain combines TRBV29-1 with TRBJ1-1; tentatively, D is TRBD1 (5 bases). CDR3 length equals 13 residues. V gave up 3 bases and J gave up 1 base, with 9 bases separating them. Germline V gene lookup returns CDR1 SQVTM and CDR2 ANQGSEA. In nucleotides, the CDR3 is TGCAGCGTTGACCAGGGTTCGAACACTGAAGCTTTCTTT. The encoded protein is CSVDQGSNTEAFF. The variable domain in full, completed from reference TRBV29-1 and TRBJ1-1, reads SAVISQKPSRDICQRGTSLTIQCQVDSQVTMMFWYRQQPGQSLTLIATANQGSEATYESGFVIDKFPISRPNLTFSTLTVSNMSPEDSSIYLCSVDQGSNTEAFFGQGTRLTVV.

This chain connects TRBV2 to TRBJ2-3; D is undetermined. The CDR3 is made up of 14 amino acids. Trimming shortened V by 11 bases and J by 6 bases, and 21 bases separated the two germline ends. CDR1 and CDR2 from the germline V gene are SNHLY and FYNNEI. CDR3 in DNA: TGTGCCCAAACCGACGCTAGAAGGATTGATACGCAGTATTTT. As protein: CAQTDARRIDTQYF. Filled out from reference TRBV2 and TRBJ2-3, the complete variable domain reads EPEVTQTPSHQVTQMGQEVILRCVPISNHLYFYWYRQILGQKVEFLVSFYNNEISEKSEIFDDQFSVERPDGSNFTLKIRSTKLEDSAMYFCAQTDARRIDTQYFGPGTRLTVL.

This chain joins TRBV3-1 (or the pseudogene TRBV3-2) and TRBJ2-7, with unresolved D. The V and J ends lost 0 bases and 2 bases respectively, with 8 bases between them. This CDR3 spans 14 amino acids. Germline V gives CDR1 LGHDT, CDR2 YNNKEL (reference sequence). The CDR3, as DNA: TGTGCCAGCAGCCAAGATGCAGGCACCTACGAGCAGTACTTC. Translated: CASSQDAGTYEQYF.

V and J are TRBV24-1 and TRBJ1-2; D is undetermined. Per the germline V gene, CDR1 is KGHDR and CDR2 is SFDVKD. There are 14 residues in the CDR3. Between the trimmed V and J ends, which lost 4 bases and 8 bases, there was a span of 16 bases. This CDR3 reads CATSDFDGSRGYTF. As DNA, the CDR3 is TGTGCCACCAGTGACTTCGACGGGTCGAGGGGCTACACCTTC.

The chain has TRBV11-2 and TRBJ1-2, with 9 bases fitting TRBD1. CDR1 and CDR2 (germline): SGHAT, FQNNGV. After removal of 6 bases from V and 8 bases from J, the junction contained 10 bases not matched to a gene. CDR3 length equals 14 residues. DNA of the CDR3: TGTGCCAGCAGGCGACCGGGACAGGGTTTAGGCTACACCTTC. It translates to CASRRPGQGLGYTF.

A word on this clone: The same CDR3 can be traced to other DNA sequences in this sample. The gene calls are TRBV27 and TRBJ2-1; TRBD2 matches at 11 bases. Trimming cost V 2 bases and J 4 bases; bases outside gene matches: 1. Looked up from germline, CDR1 is MNHEY and CDR2 is SMNVEV (reference sequence). CDR3 size: 15 residues. CDR3 loop: CASSLGTSGYNEQFF. The DNA for the CDR3 is TGTGCCAGCAGTTTAGGGACTAGCGGTTACAATGAGCAGTTCTTC.